These T cell receptor beta chains were read from a single sample in a study of T-cell reconstitution after alpha-beta-depleted transplantation in children. TCRdb itself ran the PCR reads through MiXCR, one entry per CDR3 protein. Among hundreds of thousands of distinct CDR3 sequences listed, roughly 17% were seen once. Sample: PBMCs, mostly from graft donor cells, taken 360 days after TCRalphabeta/CD19-depleted stem cell transplant. The receptors shown here come from a boy in the first two years of life who had a stem cell transplant for Wiskott-Aldrich syndrome, so the T cells may come from the graft donor. Both conserved end residues are part of each CDR3. Fields, in order: clone size, D gene, J gene, V gene, CDR3 protein, CDR3 DNA. The D gene is left open where the match is weak. Some rows mark clone size as missing; the rest say once, few, many or name a class of expanded clone.

few	.	TRBJ2-5	TRBV12-3/TRBV12-4	CASSFDPVLPERMYF	TGTGCCAGCAGTTTTGATCCTGTACTCCCGGAACGGATGTACTTC
.	.	TRBJ2-5	TRBV7-9	CASSPHGQWYQETQYF	TGTGCCAGCAGCCCGCATGGACAGTGGTACCAAGAGACCCAGTACTTC
.	.	TRBJ2-7	TRBV27	CASSLRSRGLLSYEQYF	TGTGCCAGCAGTTTAAGGTCTCGGGGGCTTTTATCCTACGAGCAGTACTTC
.	.	TRBJ2-7	TRBV10-1	CASSDRRGGTYEQYF	TGCGCCAGCAGTGACCGTCGCGGAGGGACCTACGAGCAGTACTTC
.	.	TRBJ2-2	TRBV5-5	CASSLGVGTRQNTGELFF	TGTGCCAGCAGCTTGGGGGTCGGGACCAGACAGAACACCGGGGAGCTGTTTTTT
.	.	TRBJ1-2	TRBV29-1	CSARDLANYGYTF	TGCAGCGCCCGGGACTTAGCTAACTATGGCTACACCTTC
few	.	TRBJ2-5	TRBV12-5	CASGLANRDETQYF	TGTGCTAGTGGTTTGGCCAACAGGGATGAGACCCAGTACTTC
.	.	TRBJ2-7	TRBV7-9	CASSIQVPYEQYF	TGTGCCAGCAGCATACAGGTTCCCTACGAGCAGTACTTC
.	TRBD2	TRBJ2-1	TRBV7-8	CASSLGGGVPNEQFF	TGTGCCAGCAGCTTAGGGGGGGGAGTTCCCAATGAGCAGTTCTTC
.	.	TRBJ1-2	TRBV10-2	CASSDGGWDGYTF	TGCGCCAGCAGTGATGGGGGTTGGGATGGCTACACCTTC
.	.	TRBJ2-3	TRBV10-2	CASRNLGTDTQYF	TGCGCCAGCAGAAATCTGGGCACAGATACGCAGTATTTT
few	TRBD2	TRBJ2-3	TRBV5-1	CASSIRTSGGQEGTDTQYF	TGCGCCAGCAGCATACGGACTAGCGGGGGCCAAGAGGGTACAGATACGCAGTATTTT
few	TRBD2	TRBJ2-5	TRBV6-5	CASSYSGLAGWVRETQYF	TGTGCCAGCAGTTACTCCGGCTTAGCGGGGTGGGTTAGAGAGACCCAGTACTTC
.	.	TRBJ2-5	TRBV10-3	CAISESTVSGQETQYF	TGTGCCATCAGTGAGTCGACAGTTAGCGGACAAGAGACCCAGTACTTC
.	TRBD1	TRBJ1-2	TRBV12-3/TRBV12-4	CASSTGTALNYGYTF	TGTGCCAGCAGTACCGGGACAGCCCTTAACTATGGCTACACCTTC
few	TRBD2	TRBJ2-1	TRBV6-1	CASRGSGASSYNEQFF	TGTGCCAGCAGAGGTAGCGGGGCGAGCTCCTACAATGAGCAGTTCTTC
.	.	TRBJ2-1	TRBV9	CASSVDIRREQFF	TGTGCCAGCAGCGTTGACATTCGGCGGGAGCAGTTCTTC
many	.	TRBJ1-5	TRBV12-3/TRBV12-4	CASSLLGSNQPQHF	TGTGCCAGCAGCTTATTAGGGTCCAATCAGCCCCAGCATTTT
.	.	TRBJ2-2	TRBV4-3	CASSQLTGNTGELFF	TGCGCCAGCAGTCAACTGACTGGGAACACCGGGGAGCTGTTTTTT
.	.	TRBJ2-7	TRBV4-1	CASRGLLSYEQYF	TGCGCCAGCAGGGGGCTTCTCTCCTACGAGCAGTACTTC
.	TRBD2	TRBJ2-5	TRBV11-1	CASSLAIGLAGGKETQYF	TGTGCCAGCAGCTTAGCGATCGGACTAGCGGGGGGCAAAGAGACCCAGTACTTC
.	.	TRBJ2-4	TRBV12-3/TRBV12-4	CASSYGGGDIQYF	TGTGCCAGCAGTTACGGGGGCGGGGACATTCAGTACTTC
.	TRBD1	TRBJ2-1	TRBV2	CASSASGTVSYNEQFF	TGTGCCAGCAGTGCCTCCGGGACAGTCTCCTACAATGAGCAGTTCTTC
.	.	TRBJ2-3	TRBV20-1	CRMTLGDTQYF	TGCAGGATGACCCTGGGCGATACGCAGTATTTT
few	TRBD1	TRBJ1-2	TRBV6-1	CASRLITGGGDYGYTF	TGTGCCAGCAGACTCATAACAGGGGGGGGTGACTATGGCTACACCTTC
.	TRBD2	TRBJ2-2	TRBV27	CASSSLSGWDTGELFF	TGTGCCAGCAGTTCACTTAGCGGGTGGGACACCGGGGAGCTGTTTTTT
.	.	TRBJ2-1	TRBV25-1	CASSDPYLNEQFF	TGTGCCAGCAGTGACCCTTACCTCAATGAGCAGTTCTTC
few	TRBD2	TRBJ2-2	TRBV3-1	CASSQVAGGGTGELFF	TGTGCCAGCAGCCAAGTAGCGGGGGGGGGAACCGGGGAGCTGTTTTTT
.	TRBD1	TRBJ2-2	TRBV25-1	CASSGTGGSGELFF	TGTGCCAGCAGTGGGACAGGGGGCAGCGGGGAGCTGTTTTTT
.	.	TRBJ2-7	TRBV7-2	CASSLRPRGSSYEQYF	TGTGCCAGCAGCTTACGCCCCAGGGGAAGCTCCTACGAGCAGTACTTC
few	TRBD2	TRBJ2-5	TRBV18	CASSPLSSGQETQYF	TGTGCCAGCTCACCACTGTCTAGCGGACAAGAGACCCAGTACTTC
few	.	TRBJ2-5	TRBV5-1	CASSLARFGRTYQETQYF	TGCGCCAGCAGCTTGGCCCGATTTGGCAGGACATACCAAGAGACCCAGTACTTC
.	.	TRBJ2-5	TRBV4-3	CASSQMAGIGETQYF	TGCGCCAGCAGCCAAATGGCAGGGATTGGGGAGACCCAGTACTTC
.	TRBD1	TRBJ1-6	TRBV7-4	CASSGRDRTNSPLHF	TGTGCCAGCAGCGGCCGGGACAGGACCAATTCACCCCTCCACTTT
.	.	TRBJ1-1	TRBV29-1	CSVTLKSTEAFF	TGCAGCGTCACATTAAAGAGCACTGAAGCTTTCTTT
.	TRBD1	TRBJ1-4	TRBV6-5	CASSRTGGSEKLFF	TGTGCCAGCAGCCGTACAGGGGGCAGCGAAAAACTGTTTTTT
many	.	TRBJ1-6	TRBV9	CASSFRRTVTPSPLHF	TGTGCCAGCAGCTTTAGAAGGACGGTAACCCCTTCACCCCTCCACTTT
.	.	TRBJ2-5	TRBV24-1	CATSEATHSQETQYF	TGTGCCACCAGTGAAGCGACACATTCGCAAGAGACCCAGTACTTC
.	.	TRBJ2-7	TRBV11-2	CASSLNPWRFTSSYEQYF	TGTGCCAGCAGCTTAAATCCTTGGCGATTTACCAGCTCCTACGAGCAGTACTTC
.	.	TRBJ2-3	TRBV20-1	CSASAGHTDTQYF	TGCAGTGCTAGCGCGGGGCACACAGATACGCAGTATTTT
.	TRBD1	TRBJ2-2	TRBV7-9	CASSPRDRRNTGELFF	TGTGCCAGCAGCCCTCGGGACAGGAGGAACACCGGGGAGCTGTTTTTT
.	TRBD2	TRBJ2-1	TRBV19	CASSIGGLAGVSEQFF	TGTGCCAGTAGTATTGGAGGACTAGCGGGAGTGTCAGAGCAGTTCTTC
.	TRBD2	TRBJ2-1	TRBV2	CASRGTSGDNEQFF	TGTGCCAGCAGAGGAACTAGCGGTGACAATGAGCAGTTCTTC
.	.	TRBJ2-1	TRBV20-1	CSASGDVWVHEQFF	TGCAGTGCTAGTGGGGACGTATGGGTCCATGAGCAGTTCTTC
.	.	TRBJ2-1	TRBV20-1	CSARRAPAVQEQFF	TGCAGTGCTAGACGAGCCCCGGCAGTCCAGGAGCAGTTCTTC
few	.	TRBJ1-5	TRBV28	CASSLSDQPQHF	TGTGCCAGCAGCCTTTCGGATCAGCCCCAGCATTTT
.	.	TRBJ1-1	TRBV14	CASSQWLNTEAFF	TGTGCCAGCAGCCAATGGCTGAACACTGAAGCTTTCTTT
.	.	TRBJ2-3	TRBV7-9	CASVRGAGDTQYF	TGTGCCAGCGTCCGGGGCGCAGGCGATACGCAGTATTTT
few	TRBD1	TRBJ2-1	TRBV24-1	CATSKDRVADEQFF	TGTGCCACCAGTAAGGACAGGGTAGCCGATGAGCAGTTCTTC
.	.	TRBJ2-5	TRBV19	CASSIRQKTKFQETQYF	TGTGCCAGTAGTATAAGGCAGAAGACTAAGTTCCAAGAGACCCAGTACTTC
.	TRBD2	TRBJ2-1	TRBV2	CASSELAGALSEQFF	TGTGCCAGCAGTGAACTAGCGGGGGCGCTCAGTGAGCAGTTCTTC